These T cell receptor beta chains were read from a single sample in a study of T cells in Graves' hyperthyroidism and ophthalmopathy. TCRdb reanalysed the multiplex PCR reads using MiXCR and keeps one entry per CDR3 protein. This sample has under 200,000 distinct CDR3 sequences; 9.4% occur once, and the top ten carry roughly 23%. What was sequenced was blood. These receptors were collected from a woman in her late teens or twenties with Graves' hyperthyroidism that later progressed to Graves' ophthalmopathy. Both conserved end residues are part of each CDR3. Fields, in order: CDR3 DNA, CDR3 protein, D gene, clone size, J gene, V gene. D genes are given only for firm matches. Not every row has a clone size; where given, it reads once, few, many or a size class.

TGTGCCAGTATCCAACAGGGGGCCAGCTCCTATGGCTACACCTTC CASIQQGASSYGYTF TRBD1 many TRBJ1-2 TRBV19
TGTGCCAGCAGCTTAGGGGGACTAGCGGTGGACACCGGGGAGCTGTTTTTT CASSLGGLAVDTGELFF TRBD2 - TRBJ2-2 TRBV11-3
TGCGCCAGCAGCCAAGTCGATCTGGGGCTTGGGTACGGGGAGCTGTTTTTT CASSQVDLGLGYGELFF - - TRBJ2-2 TRBV4-1
TGTGCCATCAGTTTGATCGGGGGGGACACAGATACGCAGTATTTT CAISLIGGDTDTQYF TRBD2 - TRBJ2-3 TRBV10-3
TGCAGTGCTAGAGAACTAGCGGGGAACTCCTACGAGCAGTACTTC CSARELAGNSYEQYF TRBD2 many TRBJ2-7 TRBV20-1
TGTGCCTGGAGTTATGGTAGTCGCACTGAAGCTTTCTTT CAWSYGSRTEAFF - many TRBJ1-1 TRBV30
TGTGCCAGCAGTTTACGAGGGAACTCCTACGAGCAGTACTTC CASSLRGNSYEQYF - many TRBJ2-7 TRBV28
TGCTCCACTAGGAGTACCGGGGAGCTGTTTTTT CSTRSTGELFF - many TRBJ2-2 TRBV20-1
TGTGCCAGCAGTCTCAGACCGTCATTATACACTAACTATGGCTACACCTTC CASSLRPSLYTNYGYTF - many TRBJ1-2 TRBV27
TGCAGTGCTCGTGGAAACCCAAATGAAAAACTGTTTTTT CSARGNPNEKLFF - many TRBJ1-4 TRBV20-1
TGCAGTGCTGGATCCGACAAGCTTTCCTACGAGCAGTACTTC CSAGSDKLSYEQYF - many TRBJ2-7 TRBV20-1
TGTGCCACCAGTGATTTGTCGGCAGTCGGGGAGCTGTTTTTT CATSDLSAVGELFF - - TRBJ2-2 TRBV24-1
TGTGCCAGCAGCCATGGAGACCTCGACTACGAGCAGTACTTC CASSHGDLDYEQYF - many TRBJ2-7 TRBV3-1
TGTGCCAGCAGTCGTCCGGGACAGGGGAATCAGCCCCAGCATTTT CASSRPGQGNQPQHF TRBD1 many TRBJ1-5 TRBV7-9
TGTGCCTGGAGTGGCGAAGGGGCCACCTACAATGAGCAGTTCTTC CAWSGEGATYNEQFF - - TRBJ2-1 TRBV30
TGTGCCAGCAGCCCCCTTTTCGACAGGGGCGGTGGGCAGCCCCAGCATTTT CASSPLFDRGGGQPQHF TRBD1 many TRBJ1-5 TRBV6-1
TGTGCCAGCAGCAGGGGGCTCTTGACTAATGAAAAACTGTTTTTT CASSRGLLTNEKLFF TRBD1 once TRBJ1-4 TRBV12-3/TRBV12-4
TGTGCCAGCAGCCAAATTCTTTATAGCGGGCAGTCCTACGAGCAGTACTTC CASSQILYSGQSYEQYF TRBD2 many TRBJ2-7 TRBV16
TGTGCCAGCAGGGACAGGGGGCAGGATCAGCCCCAGCATTTT CASRDRGQDQPQHF TRBD1 many TRBJ1-5 TRBV2
TGCAGTGCTCAACTAGGGGACAGGGGTTATAGCAATCAGCCCCAGCATTTT CSAQLGDRGYSNQPQHF TRBD1 many TRBJ1-5 TRBV20-1
TGTGCCAGCAGTTCCCGTTATGACGGAAGTCAAAAACTGTTTTTT CASSSRYDGSQKLFF - many TRBJ1-4 TRBV2
TGTGCCAGCAGTCCCTGGGACGGAACCTACGAGCAGTACTTC CASSPWDGTYEQYF - many TRBJ2-7 TRBV28
TGTGCCAGCAGCTTAGAAACGTTTTGGGATGGCTACACCTTC CASSLETFWDGYTF - many TRBJ1-2 TRBV7-9
TGCGCCAGCAGTCCCGGACTAGCGGGAAAAGATACGCAGTATTTT CASSPGLAGKDTQYF TRBD2 many TRBJ2-3 TRBV5-1
TGTGCCAGTAGTATCGTTTGGTTGGCGGGAGGGGCCAATGAGCAGTTCTTC CASSIVWLAGGANEQFF TRBD2 few TRBJ2-1 TRBV19
TGCAGCGCGGGAGGGCCTCTGAACGAGCAGTACTTC CSAGGPLNEQYF TRBD2 many TRBJ2-7 TRBV29-1